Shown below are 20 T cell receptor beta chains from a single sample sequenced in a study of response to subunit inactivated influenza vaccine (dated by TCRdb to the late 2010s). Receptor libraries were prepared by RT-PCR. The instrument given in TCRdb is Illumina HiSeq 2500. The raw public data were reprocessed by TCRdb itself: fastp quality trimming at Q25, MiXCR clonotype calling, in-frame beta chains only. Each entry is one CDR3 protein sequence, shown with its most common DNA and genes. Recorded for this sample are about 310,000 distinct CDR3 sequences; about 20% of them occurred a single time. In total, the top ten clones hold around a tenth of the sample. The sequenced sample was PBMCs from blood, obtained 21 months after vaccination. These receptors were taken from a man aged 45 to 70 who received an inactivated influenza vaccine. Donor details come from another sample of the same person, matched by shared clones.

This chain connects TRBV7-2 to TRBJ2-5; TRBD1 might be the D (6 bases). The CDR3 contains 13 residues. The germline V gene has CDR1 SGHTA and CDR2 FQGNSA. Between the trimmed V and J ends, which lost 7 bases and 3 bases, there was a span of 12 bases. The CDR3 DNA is TGTGCCAGCACAGGGGACCTTAAAGAGACCCAGTACTTC. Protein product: CASTGDLKETQYF. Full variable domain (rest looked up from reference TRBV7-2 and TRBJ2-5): GAGVSQSPSNKVTEKGKDVELRCDPISGHTALYWYRQSLGQGLEFLIYFQGNSAPDKSGLPSDRFSAERTGGSVSTLTIQRTQQEDSAVYLCASTGDLKETQYFGPGTRLLVL.

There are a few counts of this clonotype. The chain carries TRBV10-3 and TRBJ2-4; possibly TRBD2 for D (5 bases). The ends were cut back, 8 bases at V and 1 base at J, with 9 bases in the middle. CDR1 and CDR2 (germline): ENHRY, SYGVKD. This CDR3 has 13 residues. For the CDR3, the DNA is TGTGCCATCCGGGAACACGCCAAAAACATTCAGTACTTC. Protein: CAIREHAKNIQYF.

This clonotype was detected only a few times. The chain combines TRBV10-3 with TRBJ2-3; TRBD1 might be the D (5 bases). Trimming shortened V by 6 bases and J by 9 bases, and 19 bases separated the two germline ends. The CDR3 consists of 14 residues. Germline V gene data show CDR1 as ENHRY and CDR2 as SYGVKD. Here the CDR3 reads CAISPERTSGTQYF. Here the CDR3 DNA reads TGTGCCATCAGCCCGGAGAGGACAAGTGGAACGCAGTATTTT.

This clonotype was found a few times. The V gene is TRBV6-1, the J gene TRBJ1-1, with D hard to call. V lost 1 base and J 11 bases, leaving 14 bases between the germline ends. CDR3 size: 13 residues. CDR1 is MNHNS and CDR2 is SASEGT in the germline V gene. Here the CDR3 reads CASSEEVRRGAFF. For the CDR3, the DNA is TGTGCCAGCAGTGAAGAAGTGCGCCGTGGGGCTTTCTTT.

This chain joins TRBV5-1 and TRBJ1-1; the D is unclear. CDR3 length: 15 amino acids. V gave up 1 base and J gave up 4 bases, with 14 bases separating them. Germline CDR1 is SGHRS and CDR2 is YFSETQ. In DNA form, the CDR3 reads TGCGCCAGCAGCTTGCAGGAGGGAGCGGGCACTGAAGCTTTCTTT. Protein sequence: CASSLQEGAGTEAFF.

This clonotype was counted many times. DNA of the CDR3: TGTGCCAGCAGCGGCGCGGACAGGGGTCTCGGGGAGCTGTTTTTT. It translates to CASSGADRGLGELFF. The chain carries TRBV9 and TRBJ2-2, with 9 bases fitting TRBD1. The J segment lost 7 bases and the V segment lost 3 bases, leaving 7 bases of the junction unmatched. The CDR3 spans 15 residues. Per the germline V gene, CDR1 is SGDLS and CDR2 is YYNGEE.

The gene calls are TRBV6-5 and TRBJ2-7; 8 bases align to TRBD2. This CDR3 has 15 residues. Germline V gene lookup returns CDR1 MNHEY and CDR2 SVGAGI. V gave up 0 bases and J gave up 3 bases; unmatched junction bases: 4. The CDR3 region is CASSYSILAGYEQYF. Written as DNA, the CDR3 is TGTGCCAGCAGTTACTCGATCCTAGCGGGCTACGAGCAGTACTTC.

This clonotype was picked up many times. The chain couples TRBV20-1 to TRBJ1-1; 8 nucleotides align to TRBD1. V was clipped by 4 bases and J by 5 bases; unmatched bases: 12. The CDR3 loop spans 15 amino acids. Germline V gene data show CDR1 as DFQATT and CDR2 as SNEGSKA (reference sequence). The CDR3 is CSATAPGRGQTEAFF. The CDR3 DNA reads TGCAGTGCTACGGCACCGGGCAGGGGGCAAACTGAAGCTTTCTTT.

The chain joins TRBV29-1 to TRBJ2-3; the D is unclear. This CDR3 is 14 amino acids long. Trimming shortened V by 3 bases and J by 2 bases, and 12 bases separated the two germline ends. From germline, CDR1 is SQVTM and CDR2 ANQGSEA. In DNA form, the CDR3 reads TGCAGCGTTGACGGTGGCTTAAACACAGATACGCAGTATTTT. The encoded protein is CSVDGGLNTDTQYF.

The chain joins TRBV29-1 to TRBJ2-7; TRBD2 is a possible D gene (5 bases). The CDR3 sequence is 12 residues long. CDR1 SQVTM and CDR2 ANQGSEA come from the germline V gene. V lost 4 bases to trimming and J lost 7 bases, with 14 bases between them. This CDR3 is CSVGPPSGEQYF. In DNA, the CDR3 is TGCAGCGTTGGTCCCCCCTCGGGAGAGCAGTACTTC.

CDR3 sequence reads: CASSSGGTQETQYF. The DNA for the CDR3 is TGTGCCAGCAGTTCCGGGGGGACCCAAGAGACCCAGTACTTC. This chain uses TRBV6-5 with TRBJ2-5; 7 bases are shared with TRBD2. The CDR3 is 14 amino acids. V lost 4 bases and J lost 1; bases outside the gene matches: 3. Germline CDR1 MNHEY, CDR2 SVGAGI.

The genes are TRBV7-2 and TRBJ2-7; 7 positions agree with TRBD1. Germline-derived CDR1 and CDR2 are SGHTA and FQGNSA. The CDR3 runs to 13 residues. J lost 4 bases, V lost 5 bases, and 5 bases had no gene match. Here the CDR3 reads CASSPGTEYEQYF. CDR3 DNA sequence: TGTGCCAGCAGCCCCGGGACAGAATACGAGCAGTACTTC.

This CDR3 reads CSAEAFDSLYIHEQYF. The CDR3 nucleotides are TGCAGTGCTGAGGCTTTCGACAGCCTCTACATCCACGAGCAGTACTTC. The V call is TRBV20-1, the J call TRBJ2-7; tentatively, D is TRBD1 (5 bases). Trimming took off 5 bases at V and 5 bases at J, with 25 bases between the two ends. The CDR3 sequence is 16 residues long. The V gene's germline CDR1 is DFQATT and CDR2 SNEGSKA (reference sequence).

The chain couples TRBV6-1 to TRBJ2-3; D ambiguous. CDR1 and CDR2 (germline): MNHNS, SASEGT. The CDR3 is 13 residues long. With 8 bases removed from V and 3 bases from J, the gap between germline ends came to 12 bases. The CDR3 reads CASVAPGTDTQYF. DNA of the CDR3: TGTGCCAGCGTGGCTCCCGGGACAGATACGCAGTATTTT.

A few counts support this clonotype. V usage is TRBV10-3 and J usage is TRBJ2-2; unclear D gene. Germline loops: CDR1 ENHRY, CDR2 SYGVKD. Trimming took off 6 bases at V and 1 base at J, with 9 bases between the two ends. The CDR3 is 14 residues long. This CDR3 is CAISATQNTGELFF. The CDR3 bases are TGTGCCATCAGCGCGACACAGAACACCGGGGAGCTGTTTTTT.

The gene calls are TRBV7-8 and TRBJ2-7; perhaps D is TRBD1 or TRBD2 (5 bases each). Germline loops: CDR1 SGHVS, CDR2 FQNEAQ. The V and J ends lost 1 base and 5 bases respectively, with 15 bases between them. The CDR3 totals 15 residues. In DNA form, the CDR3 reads TGTGCCAGCAGCTTAGTCGGCAGGGACGTCAACGAGCAGTACTTC. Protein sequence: CASSLVGRDVNEQYF.

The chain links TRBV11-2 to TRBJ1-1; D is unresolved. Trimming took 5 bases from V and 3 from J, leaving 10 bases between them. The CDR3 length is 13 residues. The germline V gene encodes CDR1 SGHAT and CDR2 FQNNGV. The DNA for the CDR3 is TGTGCCAGCAGCCCAGACTTGTACACTGAAGCTTTCTTT. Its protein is CASSPDLYTEAFF. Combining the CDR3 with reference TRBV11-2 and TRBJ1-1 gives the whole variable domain EAGVAQSPRYKIIEKRQSVAFWCNPISGHATLYWYQQILGQGPKLLIQFQNNGVVDDSQLPKDRFSAERLKGVDSTLKIQPAKLEDSAVYLCASSPDLYTEAFFGQGTRLTVV.

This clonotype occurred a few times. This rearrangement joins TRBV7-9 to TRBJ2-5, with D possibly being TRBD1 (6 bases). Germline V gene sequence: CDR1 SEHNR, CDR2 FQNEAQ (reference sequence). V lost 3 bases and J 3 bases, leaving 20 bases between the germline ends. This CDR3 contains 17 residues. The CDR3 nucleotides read TGTGCCAGCAGCTTCAAAAAGAACAGGGTTGGTAAAGAGACCCAGTACTTC. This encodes CASSFKKNRVGKETQYF.

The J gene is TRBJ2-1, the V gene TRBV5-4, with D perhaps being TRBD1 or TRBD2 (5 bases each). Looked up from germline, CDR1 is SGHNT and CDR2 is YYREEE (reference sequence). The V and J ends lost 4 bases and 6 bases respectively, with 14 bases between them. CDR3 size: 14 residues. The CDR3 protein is CASSLFWGSNEQFF. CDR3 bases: TGTGCCAGCAGCCTTTTCTGGGGGTCCAATGAGCAGTTCTTC.

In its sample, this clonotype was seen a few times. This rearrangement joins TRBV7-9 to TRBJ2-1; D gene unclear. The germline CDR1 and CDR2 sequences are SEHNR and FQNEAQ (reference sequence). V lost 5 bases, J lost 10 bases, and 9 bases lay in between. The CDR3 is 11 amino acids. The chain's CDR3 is CASSLVLEQFF. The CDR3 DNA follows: TGTGCCAGCAGCCTCGTGCTAGAGCAGTTCTTC.